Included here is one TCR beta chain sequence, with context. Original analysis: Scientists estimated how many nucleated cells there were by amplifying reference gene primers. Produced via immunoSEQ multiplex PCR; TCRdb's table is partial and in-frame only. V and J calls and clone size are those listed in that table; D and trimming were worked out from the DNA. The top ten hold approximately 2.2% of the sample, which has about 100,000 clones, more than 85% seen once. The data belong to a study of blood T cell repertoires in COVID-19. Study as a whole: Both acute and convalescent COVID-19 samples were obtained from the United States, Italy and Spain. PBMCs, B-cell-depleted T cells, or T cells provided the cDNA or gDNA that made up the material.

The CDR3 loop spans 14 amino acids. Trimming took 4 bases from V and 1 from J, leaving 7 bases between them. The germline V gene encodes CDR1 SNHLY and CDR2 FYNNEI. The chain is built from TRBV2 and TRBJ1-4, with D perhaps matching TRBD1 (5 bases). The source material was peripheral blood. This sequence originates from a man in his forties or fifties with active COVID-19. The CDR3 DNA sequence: TGTGCCAGCAGTGGGGGGGGAACTAATGAAAAACTGTTTTTT. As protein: CASSGGGTNEKLFF.